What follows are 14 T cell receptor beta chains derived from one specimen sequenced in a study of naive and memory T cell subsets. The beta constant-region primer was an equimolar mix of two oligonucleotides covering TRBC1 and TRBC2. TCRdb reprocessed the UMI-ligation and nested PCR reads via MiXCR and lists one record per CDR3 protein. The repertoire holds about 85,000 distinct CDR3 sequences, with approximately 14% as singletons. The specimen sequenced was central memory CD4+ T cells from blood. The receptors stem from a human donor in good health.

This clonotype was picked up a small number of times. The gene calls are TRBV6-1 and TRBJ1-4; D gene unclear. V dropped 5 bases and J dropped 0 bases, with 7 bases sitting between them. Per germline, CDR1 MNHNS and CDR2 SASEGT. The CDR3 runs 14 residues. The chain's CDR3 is CASSWAATNEKLFF. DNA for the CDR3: TGTGCCAGCAGTTGGGCCGCAACTAATGAAAAACTGTTTTTT.

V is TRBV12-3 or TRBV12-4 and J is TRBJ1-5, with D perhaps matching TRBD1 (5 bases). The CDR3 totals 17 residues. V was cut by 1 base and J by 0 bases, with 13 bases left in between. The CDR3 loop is CASSLERQTNSNQPQHF. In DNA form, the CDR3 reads TGTGCCAGCAGTTTAGAGAGACAGACTAATAGCAATCAGCCCCAGCATTTT.

The CDR3 DNA reads TGCAGTGCTAGAGATTCCCACCTAGCAGGCGCTAACTATGGCTACACCTTC. The encoded protein is CSARDSHLAGANYGYTF. The V gene is TRBV20-1, the J gene TRBJ1-2; D call uncertain. This CDR3 is built from 17 residues. Trimming removed 0 bases from V and 0 bases from J, with 17 bases in between. Germline V gene sequence: CDR1 DFQATT, CDR2 SNEGSKA (reference sequence).

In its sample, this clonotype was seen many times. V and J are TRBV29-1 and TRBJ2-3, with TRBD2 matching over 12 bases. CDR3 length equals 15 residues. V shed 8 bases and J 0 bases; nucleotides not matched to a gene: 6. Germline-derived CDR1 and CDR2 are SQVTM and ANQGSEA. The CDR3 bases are TGCAGCCTTTTCGGACTAGCGGGAAGCACAGATACGCAGTATTTT. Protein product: CSLFGLAGSTDTQYF.

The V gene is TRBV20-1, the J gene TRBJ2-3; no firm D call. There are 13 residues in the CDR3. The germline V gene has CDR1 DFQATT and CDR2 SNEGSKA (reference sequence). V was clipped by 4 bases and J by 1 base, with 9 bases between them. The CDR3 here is CSATKLGTDTQYF. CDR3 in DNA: TGCAGTGCTACCAAACTTGGCACAGATACGCAGTATTTT.

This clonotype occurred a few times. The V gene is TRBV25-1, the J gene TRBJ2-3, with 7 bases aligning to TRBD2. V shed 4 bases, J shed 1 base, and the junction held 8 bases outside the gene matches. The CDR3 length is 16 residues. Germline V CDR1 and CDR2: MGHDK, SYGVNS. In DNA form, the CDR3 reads TGTGCCAGCAGTGCCGTTTCCGGGAGGCGCACAGATACGCAGTATTTT. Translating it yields CASSAVSGRRTDTQYF.

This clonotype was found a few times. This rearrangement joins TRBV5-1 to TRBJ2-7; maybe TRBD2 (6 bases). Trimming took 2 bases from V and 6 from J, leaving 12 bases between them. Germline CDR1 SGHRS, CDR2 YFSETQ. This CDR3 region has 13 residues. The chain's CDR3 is CASSLTSRFEQYF. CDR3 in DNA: TGCGCCAGCAGCTTAACTAGCCGGTTCGAGCAGTACTTC.

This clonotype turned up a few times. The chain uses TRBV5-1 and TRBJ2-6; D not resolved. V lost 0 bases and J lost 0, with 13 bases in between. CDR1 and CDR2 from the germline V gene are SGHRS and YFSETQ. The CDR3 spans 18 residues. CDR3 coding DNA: TGCGCCAGCAGCTTGGACCCCGCCCGAAGCTCTGGGGCCAACGTCCTGACTTTC. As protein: CASSLDPARSSGANVLTF. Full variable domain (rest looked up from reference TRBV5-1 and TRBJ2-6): KAGVTQTPRYLIKTRGQQVTLSCSPISGHRSVSWYQQTPGQGLQFLFEYFSETQRNKGNFPGRFSGRQFSNSRSEMNVSTLELGDSALYLCASSLDPARSSGANVLTFGAGSRLTVL.

The CDR3 here is CASTEGLAYNEQFF. In nucleotides, the CDR3 is TGTGCCAGCACCGAAGGCCTAGCCTACAATGAGCAGTTCTTC. The gene calls are TRBV12-3 or TRBV12-4 and TRBJ2-1; D unclear. The CDR3 spans 14 residues. V lost 7 bases and J lost 2, with 12 bases in between.

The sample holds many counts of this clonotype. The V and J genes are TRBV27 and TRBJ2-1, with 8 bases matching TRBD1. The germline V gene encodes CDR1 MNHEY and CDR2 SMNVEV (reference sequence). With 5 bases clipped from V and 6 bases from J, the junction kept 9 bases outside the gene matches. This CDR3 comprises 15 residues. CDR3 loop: CASSRQGLGGNEQFF. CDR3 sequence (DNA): TGTGCCAGCAGTCGACAGGGGCTGGGTGGCAATGAGCAGTTCTTC.

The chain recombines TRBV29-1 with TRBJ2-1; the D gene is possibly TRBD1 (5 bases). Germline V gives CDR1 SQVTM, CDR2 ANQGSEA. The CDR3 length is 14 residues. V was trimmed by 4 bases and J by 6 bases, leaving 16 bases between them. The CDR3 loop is CSVARQAGSNEQFF. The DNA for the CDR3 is TGCAGCGTTGCCCGTCAGGCAGGGTCCAATGAGCAGTTCTTC.

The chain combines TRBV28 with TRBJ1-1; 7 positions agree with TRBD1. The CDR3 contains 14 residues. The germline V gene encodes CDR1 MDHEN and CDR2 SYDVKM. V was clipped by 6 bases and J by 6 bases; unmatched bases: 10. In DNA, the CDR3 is TGTGCCAGCAGCCCCTTGAGGGGGCGGTCTGAAGCTTTCTTT. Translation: CASSPLRGRSEAFF.

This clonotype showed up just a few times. The CDR3 loop reads CASSLATGTDTQYF. As DNA, the CDR3 is TGTGCCAGCAGCTTAGCGACAGGCACAGATACGCAGTATTTT. The chain couples TRBV7-2 to TRBJ2-3; tentative D call: TRBD1 (5 bases). Germline CDR1 SGHTA, CDR2 FQGNSA. Trimming stripped 0 bases from V and 1 base from J, with 5 bases between. The CDR3 covers 14 residues.

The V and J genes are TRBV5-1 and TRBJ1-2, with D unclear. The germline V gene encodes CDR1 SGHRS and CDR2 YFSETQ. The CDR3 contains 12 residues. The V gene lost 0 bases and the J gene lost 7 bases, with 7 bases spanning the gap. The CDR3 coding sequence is TGCGCCAGCAGCTTGGAGAGATCTGGCTACACCTTC. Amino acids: CASSLERSGYTF.